One T cell receptor (beta chain) is described in this entry. This clonotype was detected only a few times. Its recognized antigen is unknown. No qualities accompany the bases; no much larger clone lies one base away. From the cysteine through the phenylalanine, the CDR3 covers 17 amino acids. Kept here is only the CDR3 DNA, which spans 51 bases and is read in frame from base 1. V loses 0 bases of germline sequence and J loses 0 bases, and the interval between the two ends is 13 bases. CDR1 is given as SGHVS and CDR2 as FNYEAQ, both from the germline V gene. The sample comes from a study of CD8 T cells in ankylosing spondylitis (dated by TCRdb to about 2017). For the study in its entirety: To find TCR variants linked to disease, the study profiled T cell receptor beta repertoires in ankylosing spondylitis patients and healthy donors. The full study cohort was made up of about two dozen ankylosing spondylitis patients and approximately 100 healthy donors. Peripheral blood samples were taken, and synovial fluid was additionally collected from ankylosing spondylitis patients. What the work shows at the level of the full study, not this receptor alone: Some motif variants had previously been reported in the synovial fluid and blood of reactive arthritis patients, which suggests shared mechanisms of disease initiation. Significant enrichment of the disease-linked clones was reported in matched synovial fluid samples from ankylosing spondylitis patients. A TCR beta motif made up of several highly homologous amino acid variants appeared to be characteristic of blood from ankylosing spondylitis patients. In peripheral blood, the disease-linked clones were found at relatively low frequencies and had a CD8+ phenotype.

TCRdb lists the instrument as Illumina HiSeq 2500. TCR beta libraries were prepared by quantitative 5'-RACE with molecular barcodes. In the authors' own workflow: To identify disease-linked TCR variants, a new computational method was used, one built on a probabilistic model of VDJ rearrangement. Clones were called with MiXCR by TCRdb after fastp trimmed the public reads at Q25, and only in-frame beta chains were retained. Rows with one shared CDR3 protein collapse into an entry with the most common genes and DNA. The V and J calls were determined by TCRdb, not by the authors. The sample has about 800,000 distinct CDR3 sequences on record, approximately 10% of them singletons. The top ten constitute more than 0.5% of the sample.

The source material was blood, either unsorted or a sorted T cell fraction (not recorded which). The sequence is built from TRBV7-6 and TRBJ2-3; a tentative D match to TRBD2 spans 7 bases. This clonotype was sampled from a male donor with ankylosing spondylitis. The encoded CDR3 is CASSLAGGLHSTDTQYF. The nucleotides read TGTGCCAGCAGCTTAGCGGGGGGGCTCCATAGCACAGATACGCAGTATTTT.